This TCR beta chain was captured in a study of T cell responses to AZD1222 COVID-19 vaccine. Per the germline V gene, CDR1 is MNHEY and CDR2 is SVGAGI. The ends lost 6 bases at V and 4 bases at J; junction bases unmatched: 10. This CDR3 is built from 15 residues. Generated by immunoSEQ multiplex PCR, the TCRdb table keeps only in-frame clones and is missing some. Among 50,000 to 65,000 clones, roughly 87% were seen once, and the ten largest hold less than 3.5%. The input for sequencing was peripheral blood, taken 28 days after the second AZD1222 dose. The TCR sequence derives from an adult who received the AZD1222 COVID-19 vaccine. V is TRBV6-5 and J is TRBJ1-2; 8 bases are a match to TRBD1. Here the CDR3 DNA reads TGTGCCAGCAGCCAGACAAGGACAGGGACCTATGGCTACACCTTC. Amino acids: CASSQTRTGTYGYTF.